This entry lists 30 T cell receptor beta chains sequenced from one sample in a study of T cell repertoires in cytomegalovirus infection. TCRdb processed the reads anew with MiXCR; each CDR3 protein has one entry. Among around 490,000 distinct CDR3 sequences listed, approximately 25% were seen once. Sequencing was carried out using PBMCs. These receptor sequences come from a human donor in good health (CMV status not recorded). Some clones in this sample may be carry-over from other donors' samples.

This clonotype came up a few times. DNA for the CDR3: TGTGCCAGTAGTGAGGTCGGACCCAGAAGCTACACCTTC. Translated: CASSEVGPRSYTF. This chain joins TRBV19 and TRBJ1-2; the D is unclear. CDR1 LNHDA and CDR2 SQIVND come from the germline V gene (reference sequence). V was cut by 5 bases and J by 9 bases, with 16 bases left in between. The CDR3 spans 13 residues. The whole variable domain, remainder taken from reference TRBV19 and TRBJ1-2, is DGGITQSPKYLFRKEGQNVTLSCEQNLNHDAMYWYRQDPGQGLRLIYYSQIVNDFQKGDIAEGYSVSREKKESFPLTVTSAQKNPTAFYLCASSEVGPRSYTFGSGTRLTVV.

The chain combines TRBV7-2 with TRBJ1-1, with D maybe TRBD1 (5 bases). The CDR3 spans 15 residues. The V end lost 5 bases, the J end lost 2 bases, and 15 bases lay between the germline ends. Germline values: CDR1 SGHTA, CDR2 FQGNSA. CDR3 in amino acids: CASSRSVGTNTEAFF. In DNA form, the CDR3 reads TGTGCCAGCAGCCGCTCGGTCGGGACCAACACTGAAGCTTTCTTT.

V is TRBV29-1 and J is TRBJ1-2, with D perhaps matching TRBD1 (5 bases). Germline loops: CDR1 SQVTM, CDR2 ANQGSEA. Trimming removed 6 bases at V and 5 bases at J, with 16 bases between. The CDR3 is 13 amino acids. Here the CDR3 reads CSVDRGGFYGYTF. The CDR3 bases are TGCAGCGTGGACCGCGGGGGTTTTTATGGCTACACCTTC.

This clonotype was recorded at least ten times. The chain joins TRBV7-2 to TRBJ2-1; 8 bases are a match to TRBD1. J lost 4 bases, V lost 1 base, and 6 bases had no gene match. CDR3 size: 16 residues. The germline V gene encodes CDR1 SGHTA and CDR2 FQGNSA. CDR3 DNA sequence: TGTGCCAGCAGCTTAGTCCACAGGGGGAAATACAATGAGCAGTTCTTC. It yields the protein CASSLVHRGKYNEQFF. The whole variable domain, filled in from reference TRBV7-2 and TRBJ2-1, reads GAGVSQSPSNKVTEKGKDVELRCDPISGHTALYWYRQSLGQGLEFLIYFQGNSAPDKSGLPSDRFSAERTGGSVSTLTIQRTQQEDSAVYLCASSLVHRGKYNEQFFGPGTRLTVL.

This clonotype was detected a few times. The chain is built from TRBV13 and TRBJ2-3, with TRBD2 matching over 14 bases. V lost 4 bases to trimming and J lost 0 bases; unmatched junction nucleotides: 9. CDR1 and CDR2 (germline): PRHDT, FYEKMQ (reference sequence). This CDR3 contains 19 residues. Here the CDR3 reads CASSSAGLAGGTSTDTQYF. The CDR3 nucleotides are TGTGCCAGCAGCTCGGCTGGACTAGCGGGAGGCACTAGCACAGATACGCAGTATTTT.

The genes are TRBV28 and TRBJ1-1; D is ambiguous. The germline V and J ends were trimmed by 8 bases and 6 bases, with 10 bases remaining between them. Looked up from germline, CDR1 is MDHEN and CDR2 is SYDVKM. CDR3 length: 11 amino acids. CDR3 DNA sequence: TGTGCCAGCGTATCCCGGCCTGAAGCTTTCTTT. It encodes CASVSRPEAFF.

This clonotype was counted only a few times. A read error may explain this, as a much larger clone is one base away. The V and J genes are TRBV11-2 and TRBJ1-2; unclear D gene. Looked up from germline, CDR1 is SGHAT and CDR2 is FQNNGV. The CDR3 runs to 15 residues. V lost 3 bases, J lost 1 base, and 12 bases lay in between. The chain's CDR3 is CASSLYPNSNYGYTF. Written as DNA, the CDR3 is TGTGCCAGCAGCTTGTACCCGAACAGTAACTATGGCTACACCTTC.

This clonotype came up many times. The chain employs TRBV7-2 and TRBJ1-2; 7 positions match TRBD1. V lost 5 bases to trimming and J lost 0 bases; unmatched junction nucleotides: 9. The CDR3 totals 16 residues. Germline V gene data show CDR1 as SGHTA and CDR2 as FQGNSA. The CDR3 region is CASSTGQIGANYGYTF. CDR3 nucleotides: TGTGCCAGCAGCACGGGACAGATAGGAGCTAACTATGGCTACACCTTC.

This clonotype was seen at least ten times. The rearrangement links TRBV7-9 to TRBJ2-5; tentatively, D is TRBD2 (6 bases). Trimming removed 3 bases at V and 2 bases at J, with 10 bases between. The germline CDR1 and CDR2 sequences are SEHNR and FQNEAQ (reference sequence). The CDR3 contains 14 residues. The CDR3 region is CASSFDGGQETQYF. The DNA for the CDR3 is TGTGCCAGCAGCTTTGACGGGGGACAAGAGACCCAGTACTTC.

This clonotype was picked up many times. V is TRBV7-2 and J is TRBJ2-7, with D maybe TRBD2 (6 bases). Germline V gives CDR1 SGHTA, CDR2 FQGNSA. The CDR3 loop spans 14 amino acids. V lost 1 base and J lost 4, with 11 bases in between. The CDR3 DNA is TGTGCCAGCAGCTTAGAGGCGGGACCATACGAGCAGTACTTC. As protein: CASSLEAGPYEQYF. Complete variable domain (other parts from reference TRBV7-2 and TRBJ2-7): GAGVSQSPSNKVTEKGKDVELRCDPISGHTALYWYRQSLGQGLEFLIYFQGNSAPDKSGLPSDRFSAERTGGSVSTLTIQRTQQEDSAVYLCASSLEAGPYEQYFGPGTRLTVT.

There are a few counts of this clonotype. The chain has TRBV4-2 and TRBJ1-6, with 7 bases matching TRBD1. The CDR3 sequence is 17 residues long. Germline V CDR1 and CDR2: LGHNA, YNFKEQ. V lost 3 bases and J lost 0; bases outside the gene matches: 5. CDR3 amino acids: CASSQGTASSYNSPLHF. DNA for the CDR3: TGTGCCAGCAGCCAGGGGACAGCGAGCTCCTATAATTCACCCCTCCACTTT.

This chain links TRBV5-1 with TRBJ1-1; TRBD1 is a possible D gene (5 bases). CDR1 SGHRS and CDR2 YFSETQ come from the germline V gene. This CDR3 spans 17 amino acids. The V end was cut by 7 bases, the J end by 4 bases, with 26 bases between. The CDR3: CASRSHQGTGRSTEAFF. The CDR3 bases are TGCGCCAGCCGATCTCACCAGGGAACAGGAAGGAGCACTGAAGCTTTCTTT.

Many counts were recorded for this clonotype. The V and J genes are TRBV7-9 and TRBJ2-2; D possibly corresponds to TRBD2 (6 bases). The length of the CDR3 is 17 residues. The ends were cut back, 7 bases at V and 3 bases at J, with 21 bases in the middle. The germline V gene encodes CDR1 SEHNR and CDR2 FQNEAQ (reference sequence). DNA for the CDR3: TGTGCCAGCACACTAGCACGGGGGAGTCACGACACCGGGGAGCTGTTTTTT. It codes for CASTLARGSHDTGELFF. Looking up the rest from reference TRBV7-9 and TRBJ2-2 gives the full variable domain: DTGVSQNPRHKITKRGQNVTFRCDPISEHNRLYWYRQTLGQGPEFLTYFQNEAQLEKSRLLSDRFSAERPKGSFSTLEIQRTEQGDSAMYLCASTLARGSHDTGELFFGEGSRLTVL.

Ten or more counts support this clonotype. The J gene is TRBJ1-2, the V gene TRBV7-2; TRBD1 is a possible D gene (5 bases). V gave up 1 base and J gave up 2 bases, with 8 bases separating them. Germline V gene sequence: CDR1 SGHTA, CDR2 FQGNSA. The CDR3 sequence is 14 residues long. CDR3 amino acids: CASSLERGNYGYTF. The CDR3 bases are TGTGCCAGCAGCTTAGAGCGGGGGAACTATGGCTACACCTTC.

As DNA, the CDR3 is TGTGCCAGCAGCTTAGCGTGGTCTAGCGGGAGACTTACGGCCAAAAACATTCAGTACTTC. It specifies CASSLAWSSGRLTAKNIQYF. The genes are TRBV7-2 and TRBJ2-4; 10 bases agree with TRBD2. V lost 0 bases and J lost 1; bases outside the gene matches: 12. The CDR3 has 20 residues. Germline CDR1 reads SGHTA; CDR2 reads FQGNSA.

A few counts support this clonotype. V usage is TRBV7-8 and J usage is TRBJ2-7; weak D call: TRBD1 (6 bases). CDR1 and CDR2 from the germline V gene are SGHVS and FQNEAQ. V was clipped by 4 bases and J by 2 bases, with 12 bases between them. The CDR3 is made up of 14 amino acids. Here the CDR3 DNA reads TGTGCCAGCAGCTCCCGCTGGGGGCCCTACGAGCAGTACTTC. It is translated as CASSSRWGPYEQYF.

The chain links TRBV7-3 to TRBJ1-5; no clear D gene. The germline V gene has CDR1 SGHTA and CDR2 FQGTGA. Deletions cut 5 bases from V and 10 bases from J, with 9 bases between. The CDR3 extends over 11 amino acids. In DNA, the CDR3 is TGTGCCAGCAGCCCCGGACGTCCCCAGCATTTT. Protein: CASSPGRPQHF.

The CDR3 coding sequence is TGTGCCAGCTCACCAAGGGCAGACCAAGAGACCCAGTACTTC. Protein sequence: CASSPRADQETQYF. The chain couples TRBV18 to TRBJ2-5; D remains ambiguous. The V and J ends lost 2 bases and 0 bases respectively, with 7 bases between them. The CDR3 covers 14 residues. Germline V gene data show CDR1 as KGHSH and CDR2 as LQKENI. Full variable domain (rest looked up from reference TRBV18 and TRBJ2-5): NAGVMQNPRHLVRRRGQEARLRCSPMKGHSHVYWYRQLPEEGLKFMVYLQKENIIDESGMPKERFSAEFPKEGPSILRIQQVVRGDSAAYFCASSPRADQETQYFGPGTRLLVL.

The chain is built from TRBV6-4 and TRBJ2-1; D remains unclear. Trimming stripped 2 bases from V and 4 bases from J, with 15 bases between. CDR1 is MRHNA, CDR2 SNTAGT, per germline. There are 16 residues in the CDR3. This chain's CDR3 is CASSDKGFAPYNEQFF. The CDR3 nucleotides read TGTGCCAGCAGTGACAAAGGGTTTGCACCGTACAATGAGCAGTTCTTC.

The rearrangement joins TRBV10-3 to TRBJ2-7; 11 positions agree with TRBD2. V trimming: 2 bases; J trimming: 7 bases; junction bases outside the gene matches: 4. This CDR3 has 14 amino acids. Per germline, CDR1 ENHRY and CDR2 SYGVKD. This chain's CDR3 is CAISEGSGRGEQYV. The CDR3 nucleotides read TGTGCCATCAGTGAGGGTAGCGGGAGGGGTGAGCAGTACGTC.

The V call is TRBV3-1, the J call TRBJ2-5; D remains unclear. V lost 0 bases and J lost 5, with 7 bases in between. This CDR3 has 13 amino acids. Germline V gives CDR1 LGHDT, CDR2 YNNKEL (reference sequence). CDR3 loop: CASSQEPPETQYF. Here the CDR3 DNA reads TGTGCCAGCAGCCAAGAACCCCCTGAGACCCAGTACTTC.

This clonotype was observed once. The J gene is TRBJ1-2, the V gene TRBV9; D uncertain. From germline, CDR1 is SGDLS and CDR2 YYNGEE. The CDR3 sequence is 15 residues long. Trimming took 0 bases from V and 8 from J, leaving 17 bases between them. CDR3 residues: CASSVDRPSAGGYTF. CDR3 DNA: TGTGCCAGCAGCGTAGATCGACCCTCTGCGGGAGGCTACACCTTC.

In this sample, this clonotype turned up a few times. The chain combines TRBV7-3 with TRBJ2-7; D gene ambiguous. The ends were cut back, 3 bases at V and 5 bases at J, with 8 bases in the middle. The germline CDR1 and CDR2 sequences are SGHTA and FQGTGA. CDR3 length equals 12 residues. CDR3 nucleotides: TGTGCCAGCAGCTTGGACCGAAACGAGCAGTACTTC. It is translated as CASSLDRNEQYF. Combining the CDR3 with reference TRBV7-3 and TRBJ2-7 gives the whole variable domain GAGVSQTPSNKVTEKGKYVELRCDPISGHTALYWYRQSLGQGPEFLIYFQGTGAADDSGLPNDRFFAVRPEGSVSTLKIQRTERGDSAVYLCASSLDRNEQYFGPGTRLTVT.

The chain links TRBV6-1 to TRBJ2-5, with 11 bases matching TRBD2. V lost 6 bases and J lost 5; bases outside the gene matches: 8. CDR1 is MNHNS and CDR2 is SASEGT in the germline V gene. This CDR3 has 15 residues. For the CDR3, the DNA is TGTGCCAGCAGCTCGATAGCGGGAGGGCCGGAGACCCAGTACTTC. This encodes CASSSIAGGPETQYF.

This clonotype was picked up a small number of times. CDR3 DNA sequence: TGCGCCAGCAGTGAGGATGCGTATAATCAGCCCCAGCATTTT. Amino acid sequence: CASSEDAYNQPQHF. The gene calls are TRBV5-1 and TRBJ1-5, with D uncertain. This CDR3 is built from 14 residues. V dropped 5 bases and J dropped 4 bases, with 13 bases sitting between them. Germline values: CDR1 SGHRS, CDR2 YFSETQ.

This clonotype was seen a handful of times. DNA for the CDR3: TGTGCCACCGAAGGGGGACTAAACTATGGCTACACCTTC. Its translation: CATEGGLNYGYTF. V usage is TRBV7-9 and J usage is TRBJ1-2, with a possible D match to TRBD1 (6 bases). Germline lookup yields CDR1 SEHNR and CDR2 FQNEAQ (reference sequence). V lost 10 bases and J 2 bases, leaving 14 bases between the germline ends. This CDR3 has 13 amino acids.

This clonotype was recorded many times. This chain joins TRBV7-2 and TRBJ2-7; D unclear. The CDR3 sequence is 11 residues long. V was trimmed by 5 bases and J by 3 bases, leaving 5 bases between them. Germline assignment: CDR1 SGHTA and CDR2 FQGNSA. Here the CDR3 DNA reads TGTGCCAGCAGCCAGGACTACGAGCAGTACTTC. Protein sequence: CASSQDYEQYF.

The sample holds a few counts of this clonotype. The rearrangement joins TRBV7-8 to TRBJ2-7; 8 positions match TRBD2. Germline V lookup: CDR1 SGHVS, CDR2 FQNEAQ. CDR3 length: 16 residues. With V trimmed by 1 base and J by 2 bases, 7 bases remained unmatched. The CDR3 reads CASSLGSGSFTYEQYF. The DNA of the CDR3 is TGTGCCAGCAGCTTAGGCAGCGGGAGTTTCACCTACGAGCAGTACTTC.

This clonotype was observed a few times. The CDR3 sequence is CASSFYRGRSETQYF. Here the CDR3 DNA reads TGTGCCAGCAGCTTCTACAGGGGGCGTTCAGAGACCCAGTACTTC. The chain links TRBV12-3 or TRBV12-4 to TRBJ2-5, with 9 bases identical to TRBD1. The V and J ends lost 6 bases and 4 bases, in that order; junction bases with no gene match: 9. The CDR3 runs 15 residues.

The J gene is TRBJ2-7, the V gene TRBV4-1; 12 bases line up with TRBD2. The ends lost 1 base at V and 4 bases at J; junction bases unmatched: 5. Germline V gives CDR1 MGHRA, CDR2 YSYEKL. CDR3 length: 16 residues. CDR3: CASSQGLAGGVYEQYV. In DNA form, the CDR3 reads TGCGCCAGCAGCCAAGGCCTAGCGGGAGGGGTATACGAGCAGTACGTC.